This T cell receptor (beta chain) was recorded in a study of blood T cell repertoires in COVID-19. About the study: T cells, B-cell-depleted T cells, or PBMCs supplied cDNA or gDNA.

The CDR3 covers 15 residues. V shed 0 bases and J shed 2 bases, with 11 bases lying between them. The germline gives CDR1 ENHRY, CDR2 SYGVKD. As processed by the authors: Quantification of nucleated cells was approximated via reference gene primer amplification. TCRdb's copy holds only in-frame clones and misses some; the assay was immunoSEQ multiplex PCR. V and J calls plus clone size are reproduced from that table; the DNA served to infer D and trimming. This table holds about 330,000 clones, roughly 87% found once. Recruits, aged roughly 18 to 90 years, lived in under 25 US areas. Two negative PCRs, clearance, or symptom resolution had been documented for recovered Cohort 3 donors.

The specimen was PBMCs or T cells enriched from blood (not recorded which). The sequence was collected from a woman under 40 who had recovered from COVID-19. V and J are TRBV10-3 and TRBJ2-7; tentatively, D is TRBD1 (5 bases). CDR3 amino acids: CAISESPGKTYEQYF. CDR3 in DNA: TGTGCCATCAGTGAGTCCCCAGGGAAGACCTACGAGCAGTACTTC.